The clone carrying this TCR beta chain was seen a handful of times. The record originates from a study of shared T cell receptors in the human thymus. In germline, CDR1 is LNHNV, CDR2 YYDKDF (reference sequence). The V segment lost 2 bases and the J segment 5 bases; nucleotides outside the gene matches: 9. This CDR3 region has 15 residues. Method: immunoSEQ multiplex PCR; TCRdb's copy keeps in-frame clones and lacks some. The sample contains fewer than 700,000 clones, roughly 90% of which appear only once. These records were also assigned to another study, of human thymus T cells. According to that study: Donors consisted of healthy Finnish infants (having corrective surgery for congenital heart defects). Resections from corrective heart surgery supplied the thymus tissue. Thymic and blood repertoires seemed to show skewed V and J gene use. The related literature has documented a marked overlap of thymic repertoires among unrelated individuals.

The receptor comes from a boy less than two years old with a congenital heart defect. The sequencing input was thymocytes. V usage is TRBV15 and J usage is TRBJ2-7, with 7 nucleotides matching TRBD2. This chain's CDR3 is CATSRLRLAEDEQYF. The CDR3 nucleotides read TGTGCCACCAGCAGATTGAGGCTAGCGGAAGACGAGCAGTACTTC.